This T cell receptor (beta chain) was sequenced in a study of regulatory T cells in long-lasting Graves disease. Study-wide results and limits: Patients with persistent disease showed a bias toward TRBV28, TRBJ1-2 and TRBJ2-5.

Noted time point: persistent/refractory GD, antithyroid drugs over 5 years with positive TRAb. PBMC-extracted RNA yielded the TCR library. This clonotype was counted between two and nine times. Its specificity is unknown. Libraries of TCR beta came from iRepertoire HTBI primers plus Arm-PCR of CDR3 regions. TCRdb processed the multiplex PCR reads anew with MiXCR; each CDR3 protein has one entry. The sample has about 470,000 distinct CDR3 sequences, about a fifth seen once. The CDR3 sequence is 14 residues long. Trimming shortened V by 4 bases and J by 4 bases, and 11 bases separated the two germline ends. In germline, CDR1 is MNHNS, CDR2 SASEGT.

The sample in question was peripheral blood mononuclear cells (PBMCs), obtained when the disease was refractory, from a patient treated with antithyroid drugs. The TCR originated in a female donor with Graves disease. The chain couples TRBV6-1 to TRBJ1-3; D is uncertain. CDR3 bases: TGTGCCAGCAGTGTAGGGTTTACGGGAAACACCATATATTTT. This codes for CASSVGFTGNTIYF.